This T cell receptor (beta chain) was profiled in a study of somatic mutations in cytotoxic T cells in rheumatoid arthritis (dated by TCRdb to about 2017). For the wider study: Some V beta antibody-stained T-cell populations were flow-sorted on a FACSAria II or Sony SH800 at nearly 100% purity, and sorted V beta1+ cells also underwent TCRB sequencing. A total of some 62 rheumatoid arthritis patients and 20 or so healthy controls underwent TCRB deep sequencing. Whether expanded CD8+ T-cell clones in untreated, newly diagnosed rheumatoid arthritis carry somatic mutations was the study question, and clonality was characterized with TCRB deep sequencing. Median age was essentially the same in the patient group and the control group.

Notes on this clone: Its cognate antigen has yet to be identified. Base qualities are missing; no much larger clone stands one base away.

V is cut by 5 bases and J by 2 bases, and the space between the germline ends is 13 bases. Looking up the germline V gene yields CDR1 SGHVS and CDR2 FQNEAQ. CDR3 length: 14 amino acids, cysteine to phenylalanine. Of all the DNA, just the CDR3 is kept, 42 bases in frame from base 1. The immunoSEQ assay was applied to genomic DNA for TCRB CDR3 sequencing. In the original analysis: Nothing other than productive TCRB rearrangements was included in the analyses. Clonality was expressed as a Shannon entropy-based productive clonality index, with each clone defined by a unique TCRB CDR3 sequence. The template counts of each clone relative to the total templates per sample were used to calculate repertoire overlap between two samples. Flow cytometry-measured V-gene usage correlated with V-gene usage from TCRB sequencing, with a Spearman r of less than 0.65. In its TCRdb copy, this immuneACCESS table keeps in-frame sequences only and misses some clones. Where compared with another copy, unresolved V genes explain less than half of these, and the others have no known cause. V and J calls and clone size are given by that table; D and trimming were obtained from the DNA. The sample yields about 26,000 clones; about 81% were counted once. The ten largest clonotypes hold roughly 4.9% of the sample.

Summary of the overall study and its limitations: Viral specificity could not be ruled out by absence from virus-specific databases, and the antigen targets of the expanded CD8+ clones remained unknown. Rheumatoid arthritis patients and age-matched healthy controls did not significantly differ in CD8+ T-cell clonality. The slight underrepresentation of TRBV07 in patients was not corrected for multiple comparisons. In about an eighth of the roughly 65 patients the largest CD8+ clone exceeded 20% of CD8+ cells, and several identical CD8+ TCRB sequences were shared between blood and synovial fluid. Healthy controls showed no age-related increase in CD8+ clonality, whereas patients did (Spearman r=0.49).

With a median age of approximately 55 years (range roughly 21-75) and approximately 50% female, the healthy controls consisted of 20 blood donors whose buffy coats were used. On an AutoMACS, CD4+ and CD8+ cells were isolated via positive magnetic bead selection, and their purity was verified by flow cytometry. Isolation of peripheral blood mononuclear cells was done through Ficoll-Paque PLUS density gradient separation. DNA from CD4-enriched, CD8-enriched or PBMC samples was extracted using Nucleospin Tissue or Tissue XS kits and then quantified on a Qubit 2.0 fluorometer. The specimen sequenced was CD8+ T cells sorted from blood. The chain uses TRBV7-8 and TRBJ2-7; the best D guess is TRBD1, with 6 bases matching. The source of this sequence is a man aged 50-60 years in good health. The base sequence is TGTGCCAGCAGCCCTCGGACAGACCCCTACGAGCAGTACTTC. Its protein reads: CASSPRTDPYEQYF.